A single sample is the source of the 5 T cell receptor beta chains below, sequenced in a study of control samples from healthy donors and cancer patients. TCRdb's table, derived via immunoSEQ multiplex PCR, lists solely in-frame clones and lacks some. Of about 59,000 clones in the sample, about 90% were seen once. Sequenced sample: PBMCs. The receptors here all came from a woman aged 55-69 years with lung cancer.

The V gene is TRBV11-3, the J gene TRBJ2-3; 9 nucleotides align to TRBD1. V lost 2 bases and J lost 6; bases outside the gene matches: 3. This CDR3 region has 14 residues. From germline, CDR1 is SGHNT and CDR2 YENEEA. The CDR3 sequence is CASSLHRGLDTQYF. CDR3 coding DNA: TGTGCCAGCAGCTTACACAGGGGGCTGGATACGCAGTATTTT.

The chain combines TRBV5-4 with TRBJ2-3, with 11 bases lining up with TRBD2. This CDR3 contains 16 residues. The J segment lost 6 bases and the V segment lost 4 bases, leaving 10 bases of the junction unmatched. Germline CDR1 reads SGHNT; CDR2 reads YYREEE (reference sequence). CDR3: CASSMRLAGSGDTQYF. CDR3 coding DNA: TGTGCCAGCAGCATGAGACTAGCGGGGTCAGGGGATACGCAGTATTTT.

Here the CDR3 DNA reads TGTGCCAGCAGTTTTCAGGGGGCAGAGGGTGGCTACACCTTC. Translated: CASSFQGAEGGYTF. The V call is TRBV27, the J call TRBJ1-2; 8 bases match TRBD1. CDR1 and CDR2 from the germline V gene are MNHEY and SMNVEV (reference sequence). Trimming took 3 bases from V and 7 from J; bases not matched to a gene: 7. The CDR3 covers 14 residues.

This clone was seen just once. The J gene is TRBJ1-1, the V gene TRBV4-1; the D is unclear. The V gene lost 1 base and the J gene lost 5 bases, with 11 bases spanning the gap. CDR3 length: 14 residues. CDR1 is MGHRA, CDR2 YSYEKL, per germline. The CDR3 sequence is CASSQVRRGTEAFF. The CDR3 DNA sequence: TGCGCCAGCAGCCAAGTCCGCCGCGGGACTGAAGCTTTCTTT.

The chain carries TRBV19 and TRBJ1-1; TRBD1 agrees at 9 bases. Per the germline V gene, CDR1 is LNHDA and CDR2 is SQIVND (reference sequence). The ends lost 4 bases at V and 4 bases at J; junction bases unmatched: 7. The CDR3 sequence is 15 residues long. The CDR3: CASSREGTGITEAFF. The CDR3 DNA sequence: TGTGCCAGTAGTAGAGAAGGGACAGGGATCACTGAAGCTTTCTTT.